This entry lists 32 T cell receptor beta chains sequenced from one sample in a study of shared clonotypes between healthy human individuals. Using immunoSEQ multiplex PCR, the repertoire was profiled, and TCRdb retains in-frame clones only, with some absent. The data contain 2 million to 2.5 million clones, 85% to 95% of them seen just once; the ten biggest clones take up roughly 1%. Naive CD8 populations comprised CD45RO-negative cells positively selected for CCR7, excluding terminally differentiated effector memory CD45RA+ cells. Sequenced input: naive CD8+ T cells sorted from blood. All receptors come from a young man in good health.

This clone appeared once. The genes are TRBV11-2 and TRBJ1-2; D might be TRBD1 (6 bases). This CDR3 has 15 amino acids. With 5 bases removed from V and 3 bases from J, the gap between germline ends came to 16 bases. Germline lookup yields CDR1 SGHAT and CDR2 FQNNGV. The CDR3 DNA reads TGTGCCAGCAGCCCAGCCGGAGGGGGGGACTATGGCTACACCTTC. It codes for CASSPAGGGDYGYTF.

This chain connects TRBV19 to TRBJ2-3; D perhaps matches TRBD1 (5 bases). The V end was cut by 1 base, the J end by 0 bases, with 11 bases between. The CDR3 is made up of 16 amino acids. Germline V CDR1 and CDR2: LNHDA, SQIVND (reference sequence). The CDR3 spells CASSIGGRDSTDTQYF. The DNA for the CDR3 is TGTGCCAGTAGTATAGGGGGCAGGGATAGCACAGATACGCAGTATTTT.

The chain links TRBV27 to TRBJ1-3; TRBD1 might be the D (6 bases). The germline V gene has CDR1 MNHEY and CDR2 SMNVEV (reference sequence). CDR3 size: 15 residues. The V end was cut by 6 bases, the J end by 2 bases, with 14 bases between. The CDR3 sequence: CASSTSGAPGNTIYF. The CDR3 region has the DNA TGTGCCAGCAGCACCTCGGGGGCCCCTGGAAACACCATATATTTT.

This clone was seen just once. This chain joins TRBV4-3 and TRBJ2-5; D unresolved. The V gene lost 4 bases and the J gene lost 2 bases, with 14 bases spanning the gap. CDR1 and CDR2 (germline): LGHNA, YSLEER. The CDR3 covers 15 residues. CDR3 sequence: CASSPDRGGQETQYF. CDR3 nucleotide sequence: TGCGCCAGCAGCCCGGACCGCGGTGGACAAGAGACCCAGTACTTC.

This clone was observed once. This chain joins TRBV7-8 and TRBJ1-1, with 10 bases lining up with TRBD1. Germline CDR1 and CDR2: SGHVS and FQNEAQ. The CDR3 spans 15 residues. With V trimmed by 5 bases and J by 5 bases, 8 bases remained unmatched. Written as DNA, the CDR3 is TGTGCCAGCAGCGATAGACAGGGGGCGGGTACTGAAGCTTTCTTT. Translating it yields CASSDRQGAGTEAFF.

CDR3 sequence (DNA): TGTGCCAGCAGCCGCGATTTACTCACAGATACGCAGTATTTT. Protein: CASSRDLLTDTQYF. The rearrangement joins TRBV5-4 to TRBJ2-3, with D hard to call. The germline V gene has CDR1 SGHNT and CDR2 YYREEE (reference sequence). The CDR3 runs 14 residues. V lost 4 bases and J 2 bases, leaving 11 bases between the germline ends. The full variable domain, its missing parts supplied by reference TRBV5-4 and TRBJ2-3, is ETGVTQSPTHLIKTRGQQVTLRCSSQSGHNTVSWYQQALGQGPQFIFQYYREEENGRGNFPPRFSGLQFPNYSSELNVNALELDDSALYLCASSRDLLTDTQYFGPGTRLTVL.

The CDR3 reads CAILDPGQGGPQHF. The CDR3 nucleotides read TGTGCCATCCTGGATCCGGGACAGGGGGGGCCCCAGCATTTT. V gene TRBV10-3 combines with J gene TRBJ1-5; 11 positions agree with TRBD1. The ends lost 8 bases at V and 9 bases at J; junction bases unmatched: 9. The CDR3 has 14 residues. CDR1 ENHRY and CDR2 SYGVKD come from the germline V gene.

The DNA for the CDR3 is TGTGCCAGCAGCCCTCAGGGGGCCTACGAGCAGTACTTC. It translates to CASSPQGAYEQYF. The chain carries TRBV13 and TRBJ2-7, with 7 bases identical to TRBD1. This CDR3 is built from 13 residues. Losses at the gene ends were 5 bases for V and 2 bases for J; bases not matched to a gene: 3. Germline values: CDR1 PRHDT, CDR2 FYEKMQ (reference sequence).

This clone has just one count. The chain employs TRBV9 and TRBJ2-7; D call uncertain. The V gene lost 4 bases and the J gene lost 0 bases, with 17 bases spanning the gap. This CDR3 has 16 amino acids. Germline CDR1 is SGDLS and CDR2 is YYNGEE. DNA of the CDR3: TGTGCCAGCAGCCCAGATGGGGTCGCGTCCTCCTACGAGCAGTACTTC. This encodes CASSPDGVASSYEQYF.

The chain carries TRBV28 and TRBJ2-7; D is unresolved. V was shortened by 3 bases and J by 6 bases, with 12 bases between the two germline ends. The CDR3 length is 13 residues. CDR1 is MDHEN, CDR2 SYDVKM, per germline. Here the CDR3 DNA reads TGTGCCAGCAGTTTCAGTGTCTGGGTCGAGCAGTACTTC. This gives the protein CASSFSVWVEQYF.

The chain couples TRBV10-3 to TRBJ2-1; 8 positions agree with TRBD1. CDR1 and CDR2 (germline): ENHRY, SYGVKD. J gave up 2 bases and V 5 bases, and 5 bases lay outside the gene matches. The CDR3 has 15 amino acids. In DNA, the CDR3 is TGTGCCATCAGTCACAGGGGGAACCCCTACAATGAGCAGTTCTTC. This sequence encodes CAISHRGNPYNEQFF.

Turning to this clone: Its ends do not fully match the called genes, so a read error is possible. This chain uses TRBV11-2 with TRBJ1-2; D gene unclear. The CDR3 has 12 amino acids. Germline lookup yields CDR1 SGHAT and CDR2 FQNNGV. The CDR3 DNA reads TGTGCCAGCAGCTTAGATGCTGTCTTTCTCTCCTTC. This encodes CASSLDAVFLSF.

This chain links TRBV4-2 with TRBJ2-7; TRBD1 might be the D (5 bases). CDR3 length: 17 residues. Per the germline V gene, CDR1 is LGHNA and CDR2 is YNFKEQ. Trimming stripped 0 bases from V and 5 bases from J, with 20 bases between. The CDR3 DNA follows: TGTGCCAGCAGCCAAGATAGAGGAACAGGCGACCCCGACGAGCAGTACTTC. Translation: CASSQDRGTGDPDEQYF.

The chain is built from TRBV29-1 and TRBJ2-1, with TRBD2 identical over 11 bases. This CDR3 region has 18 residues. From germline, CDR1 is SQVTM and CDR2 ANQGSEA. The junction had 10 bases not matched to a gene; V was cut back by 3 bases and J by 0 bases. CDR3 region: CSVDGTSGTPSSYNEQFF. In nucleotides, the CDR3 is TGCAGCGTTGACGGGACTAGCGGAACCCCTAGCTCCTACAATGAGCAGTTCTTC.

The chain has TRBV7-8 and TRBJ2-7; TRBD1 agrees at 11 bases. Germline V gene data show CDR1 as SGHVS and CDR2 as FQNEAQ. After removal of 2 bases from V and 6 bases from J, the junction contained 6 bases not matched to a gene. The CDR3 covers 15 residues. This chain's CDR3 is CASSLIGGTGGEQYF. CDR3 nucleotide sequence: TGTGCCAGCAGCTTAATTGGTGGGACAGGGGGCGAGCAGTACTTC.

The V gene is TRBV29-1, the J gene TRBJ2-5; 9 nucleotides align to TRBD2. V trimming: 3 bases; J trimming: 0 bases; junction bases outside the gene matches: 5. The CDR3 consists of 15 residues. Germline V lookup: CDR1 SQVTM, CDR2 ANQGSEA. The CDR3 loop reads CSVDPTSGNQETQYF. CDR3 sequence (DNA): TGCAGCGTTGATCCGACTAGCGGTAACCAAGAGACCCAGTACTTC.

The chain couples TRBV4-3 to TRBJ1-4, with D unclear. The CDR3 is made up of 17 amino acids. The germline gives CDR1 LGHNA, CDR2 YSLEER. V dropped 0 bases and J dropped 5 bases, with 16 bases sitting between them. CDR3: CASSQDSAGGENEKLFF. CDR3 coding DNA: TGCGCCAGCAGCCAAGATTCAGCGGGCGGGGAAAATGAAAAACTGTTTTTT.

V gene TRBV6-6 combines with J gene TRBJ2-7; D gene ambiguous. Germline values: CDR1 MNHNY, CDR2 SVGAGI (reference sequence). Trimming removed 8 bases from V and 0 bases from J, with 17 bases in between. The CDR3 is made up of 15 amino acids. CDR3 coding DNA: TGTGCCAGCGTTGGTACCGGACCAAGCTCCTACGAGCAGTACTTC. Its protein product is CASVGTGPSSYEQYF.

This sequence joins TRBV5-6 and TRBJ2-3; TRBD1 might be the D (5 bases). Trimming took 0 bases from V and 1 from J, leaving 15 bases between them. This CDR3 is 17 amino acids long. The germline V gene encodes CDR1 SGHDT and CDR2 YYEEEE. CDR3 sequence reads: CASSLATGVSGTDTQYF. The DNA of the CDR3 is TGTGCCAGCAGCTTGGCTACAGGTGTCAGTGGCACAGATACGCAGTATTTT.

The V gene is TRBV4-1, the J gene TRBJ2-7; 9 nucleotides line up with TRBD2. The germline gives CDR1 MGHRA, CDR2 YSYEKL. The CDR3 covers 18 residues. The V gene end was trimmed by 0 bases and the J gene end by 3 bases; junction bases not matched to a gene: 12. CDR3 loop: CASSQDASLASGVYEQYF. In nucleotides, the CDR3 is TGCGCCAGCAGCCAAGATGCGAGCTTGGCTAGCGGGGTCTACGAGCAGTACTTC.

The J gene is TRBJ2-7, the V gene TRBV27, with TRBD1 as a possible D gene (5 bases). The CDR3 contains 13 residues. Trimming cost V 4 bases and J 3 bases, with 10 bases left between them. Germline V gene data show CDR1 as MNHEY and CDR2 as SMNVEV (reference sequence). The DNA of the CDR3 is TGTGCCAGCAGTTCCCGACAGTTCTACGAGCAGTACTTC. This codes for CASSSRQFYEQYF.

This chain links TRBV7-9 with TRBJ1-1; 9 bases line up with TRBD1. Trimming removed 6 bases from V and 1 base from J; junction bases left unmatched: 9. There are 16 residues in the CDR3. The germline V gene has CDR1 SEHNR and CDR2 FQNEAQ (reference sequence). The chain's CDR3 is CASRDKTGGANTEAFF. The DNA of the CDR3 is TGTGCCAGCAGGGACAAGACAGGGGGTGCGAACACTGAAGCTTTCTTT.

CDR3 protein: CASSQEGLAGDEQYF. The CDR3 nucleotides read TGTGCCAGCAGCCAAGAGGGACTAGCGGGAGACGAGCAGTACTTC. The chain combines TRBV14 with TRBJ2-7; 14 nucleotides agree with TRBD2. Trimming at V came to 0 bases and at J to 5 bases, leaving 0 bases not matched to a gene. Germline values: CDR1 SGHDN, CDR2 FVKESK. This CDR3 has 15 amino acids.

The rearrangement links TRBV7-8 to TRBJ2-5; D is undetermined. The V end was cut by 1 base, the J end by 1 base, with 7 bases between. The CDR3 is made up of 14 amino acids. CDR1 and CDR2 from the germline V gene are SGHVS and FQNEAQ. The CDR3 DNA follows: TGTGCCAGCAGCTTAGTACAGACCCAAGAGACCCAGTACTTC. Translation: CASSLVQTQETQYF.

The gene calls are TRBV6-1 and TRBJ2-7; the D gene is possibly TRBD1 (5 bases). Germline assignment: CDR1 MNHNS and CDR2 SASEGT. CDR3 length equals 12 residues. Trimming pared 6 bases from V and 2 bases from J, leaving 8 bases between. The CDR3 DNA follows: TGTGCCAGCAGAGAGACAGCCTACGAGCAGTACTTC. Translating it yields CASRETAYEQYF.

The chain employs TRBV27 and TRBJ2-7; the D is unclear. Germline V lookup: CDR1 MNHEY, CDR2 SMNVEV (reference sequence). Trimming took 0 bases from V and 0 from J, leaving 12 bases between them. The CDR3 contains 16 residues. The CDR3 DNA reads TGTGCCAGCAGTTTATCCAGCCTCCTGAGCTCCTACGAGCAGTACTTC. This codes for CASSLSSLLSSYEQYF.

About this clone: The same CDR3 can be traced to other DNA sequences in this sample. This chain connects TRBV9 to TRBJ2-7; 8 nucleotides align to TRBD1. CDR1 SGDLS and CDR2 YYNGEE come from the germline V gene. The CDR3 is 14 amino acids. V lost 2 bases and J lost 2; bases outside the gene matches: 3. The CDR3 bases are TGTGCCAGCAGCGTCGGACAGGGTACCTACGAGCAGTACTTC. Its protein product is CASSVGQGTYEQYF.

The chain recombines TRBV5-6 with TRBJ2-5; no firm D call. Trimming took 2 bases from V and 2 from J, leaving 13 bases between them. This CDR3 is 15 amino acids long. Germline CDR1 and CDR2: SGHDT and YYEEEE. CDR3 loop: CASSFGPNLQETQYF. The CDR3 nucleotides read TGTGCCAGCAGCTTTGGACCTAACTTACAAGAGACCCAGTACTTC.

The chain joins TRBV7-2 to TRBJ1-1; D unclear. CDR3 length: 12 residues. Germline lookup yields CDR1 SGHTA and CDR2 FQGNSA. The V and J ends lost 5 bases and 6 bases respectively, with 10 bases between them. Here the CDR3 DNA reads TGTGCCAGCAGCCCCACAATCGCTGAAGCTTTCTTT. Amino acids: CASSPTIAEAFF.

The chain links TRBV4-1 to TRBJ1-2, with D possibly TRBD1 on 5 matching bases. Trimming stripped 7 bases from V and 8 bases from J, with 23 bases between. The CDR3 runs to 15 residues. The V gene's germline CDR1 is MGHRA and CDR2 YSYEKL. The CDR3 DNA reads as TGCGCCAGCACTTCAACCGGGACTCCAATTGGGGGCTACACCTTC. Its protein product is CASTSTGTPIGGYTF.

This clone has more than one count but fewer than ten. The CDR3, as DNA: TGCAGTGCTAACGCGTACAATGAGCAGTTCTTC. Protein product: CSANAYNEQFF. V and J are TRBV20-1 and TRBJ2-1; D is unclear. V was shortened by 4 bases and J by 4 bases, with 5 bases between the two germline ends. This CDR3 has 11 residues. Germline V CDR1 and CDR2: DFQATT, SNEGSKA (reference sequence).

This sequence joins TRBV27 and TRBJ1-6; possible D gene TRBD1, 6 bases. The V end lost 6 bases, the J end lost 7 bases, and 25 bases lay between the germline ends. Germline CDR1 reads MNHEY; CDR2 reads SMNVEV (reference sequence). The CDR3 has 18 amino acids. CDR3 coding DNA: TGTGCCAGCAGGCAGGATCCGCGGCTACAGGGAATAAATTCACCCCTCCACTTT. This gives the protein CASRQDPRLQGINSPLHF.